This TCR beta chain was documented in a study of blood T cells in healthy people across ages. For the study at large: When template switching was applied, about one barcoded beta molecule was captured per two T cells. Study-wide results and limits: Donor CMV infection status was unknown, possibly confounding age-related changes in expanded clonotypes.

CDR1 is SGDLS and CDR2 is YYNGEE in the germline V gene. V trimming: 4 bases; J trimming: 7 bases; junction bases outside the gene matches: 13. The CDR3 has 16 amino acids. With a J-beta primer mix and a sample-barcoded 5' primer, a second PCR ran roughly 6 to 11 cycles. TCRdb ran MiXCR on the 5' RACE reads and lists one entry per CDR3 protein. The repertoire consists of 760,000 or so distinct CDR3 sequences, with roughly 25% occurring once and the leading ten covering under 10%. A few counts support this clonotype. Its antigen is not known. The sample was also linked to a second study, of T cells of mothers and their children.

V usage is TRBV9 and J usage is TRBJ2-1, with TRBD1 matching over 8 bases. This TCR derives from a boy aged 5-17 years in good health. Input material: blood. The CDR3 coding sequence is TGTGCCAGCAGCCTCTCCGGGACAGGCACCAAAAATGAGCAGTTCTTC. Translated, it gives CASSLSGTGTKNEQFF. Complete variable domain (other parts from reference TRBV9 and TRBJ2-1): DSGVTQTPKHLITATGQRVTLRCSPRSGDLSVYWYQQSLDQGLQFLIQYYNGEERAKGNILERFSAQQFPDLHSELNLSSLELGDSALYFCASSLSGTGTKNEQFFGPGTRLTVL.